Listed below are T cell receptor beta chains from one sample, sequenced in a study of human T cells and chemical hapten exposure. TCRdb processed the RACE reads anew with MiXCR; each CDR3 protein has one entry. Here the sample spans about 42,000 distinct CDR3 sequences, 9.5% to 10% being singletons. The starting material was whole blood, obtained in connection with sensitization to the hapten diphenylcyclopropenone (DPC). These TCRs come from a woman aged 25 to 39 with alopecia areata. Some clones in this sample may be carry-over from other donors' samples. CDR3s include the opening cysteine and the closing phenylalanine or tryptophan. The order of the fields is V gene, CDR3 protein.

TRBV5-1	CASSTGTGQETQYF
TRBV7-2	CASSSSGQPSTDTQYF
TRBV7-3	CASSSRGPGELFF
TRBV7-9	CASSPLGQGLEKLFF
TRBV6-5	CATGPSNTGELFF
TRBV9	CASSVQGVTYNEQFF
TRBV7-3	CASSLAMNTEAFF
TRBV9	CASSPLWSQETQYF
TRBV6-1	CASSARTSVKGDTQYF
TRBV6-1	CASRTMETQYF
TRBV3-1	CASSQVLRGEKLFF
TRBV20-1	CSASRTQQVTGELFF
TRBV7-2	CASSRIGVIDTQYF
TRBV7-3	CASSFSGGAGTDTQYF
TRBV7-9	CASSSPVVEGPTEAFF
TRBV12-3/TRBV12-4	CASSLFSSGGQETQYF
TRBV5-4	CASSSYGTGPGELFF
TRBV24-1	CATSEGTGSSYNEQFF
TRBV7-2	CASSFPQVNYGYTF
TRBV6-1	CASRNIPENTGELFF
TRBV27	CASSPRVPNQPQHF
TRBV5-1	CASSLVSSGGYNEQFF
TRBV7-3	CASSSPNVDTQYF
TRBV20-1	CSARRGLGNQPQHF
TRBV3-1	CASSQAGQGRRDTEAFF
TRBV6-4	CASSERGGNTGELFF
TRBV7-2	CASSPWTGSTEAFF
TRBV7-3	CASSPSGGNYGYTF
TRBV29-1	CSVGEGEAFF
TRBV29-1	CSVVGHASGKEQYF
TRBV7-9	CASSPLGLDTQYF
TRBV10-2	CASSPGQGPGNTIYF
TRBV24-1	CATNSPTGASYEQYF
TRBV20-1	CSAHRVDPLHF
TRBV20-1	CSASLAGGGYNEQFF
TRBV7-2	CASSLIGDLAGANTGELFF
TRBV12-3/TRBV12-4	CASSTLGRNTEAFF
TRBV7-2	CASSSVTGTNYGYTF
TRBV11-2	CASSLITPGTGNTEAFF
TRBV3-2	CASSQASFGSVVADTQYF
TRBV11-2	CASSLAGGANEQFF
TRBV20-1	CSARDLQGYEQYF
TRBV7-6	CASSLGRGLDYGYTF
TRBV4-1	CASSQGRRRCYTF
TRBV10-2	CASKDTDTQYF
TRBV7-9	CASSGLVLRVGEAFF
TRBV5-1	CASSSVGGYGTAYGYTF
TRBV7-2	CASSSVRGVGNTIYF
TRBV7-2	CASSLGPLAGLNEQFF
TRBV10-3	CAISETGFPDTQYF
TRBV4-2	CASSQDPGGAYNEQFF
TRBV18	CASSQGQQETQYF
TRBV20-1	CSAKTGGPYEQYF
TRBV6-6	CASGYRVSNQPQHF
TRBV30	CAWSVGTKNTF